This T cell receptor (beta chain) was identified in a study of a mutant IDH1 vaccine in newly diagnosed glioma. Specified time point: week 5, during vaccination. The investigators gave 300 ug of mutant IDH1 20-mer peptide in each vaccine dose, together with topical imiquimod. A note on this clone: The target antigen is unknown.

Trimming stripped 2 bases from V and 7 bases from J, with 15 bases between. The CDR3 covers 15 residues. CDR1 and CDR2 (germline): MNHNY, SVGAGI (reference sequence). Libraries were prepared by immunoSEQ multiplex PCR; TCRdb keeps only in-frame clonotypes and omits some of them. The data show 75,000 to 85,000 clones, with 90% to 95% seen just once and roughly 0.5% held by the top ten. The genes are TRBV6-6 and TRBJ2-1; possibly TRBD2 for D (5 bases). The source was PBMCs, collected from a glioma patient whose treatment included an IDH1 peptide vaccine. This sequence was found in a woman aged 45-65 years with glioma. In nucleotides, the CDR3 is TGTGCCAGCAGTTACGGGCCGGGATACGGAAATGAGCAGTTCTTC. Amino acids: CASSYGPGYGNEQFF.